This TCR beta chain came from a study of T cells in Graves' hyperthyroidism and ophthalmopathy. About the research overall: Peripheral blood was acquired at first diagnosis, ahead of any therapy whatsoever.

This clonotype was observed at least ten times. Its antigen remains unknown. Study observations and caveats: A model using 13 V-J features told ophthalmopathy apart from stable hyperthyroidism.

Ophthalmopathy patients all had a Clinical Activity Score of at least 3, a NOSPECS grade of at least 4 and disease under 3 months old. The CDR3 spans 17 residues. In germline, CDR1 is PRHDT, CDR2 FYEKMQ (reference sequence). Unmatched junction bases numbered 14, after V lost 4 bases and J lost 9 bases. RNA transcripts gave rise to amplified TCR beta CDR3 regions. HTBI primers were the set used in a first-round RT-PCR of the TCR CDR3. MiXCR, applied by TCRdb to the multiplex PCR reads, yields one record per CDR3 protein. The sample records over 250,000 distinct CDR3 sequences, about an eighth being singletons.

The chain recombines TRBV13 with TRBJ2-1, with 11 bases lining up with TRBD2. This clonotype was sampled from a woman aged 40-49 years with Graves' ophthalmopathy. What was sequenced was blood. As DNA, the CDR3 is TGTGCCAGCAGCTCGCACCAACTAGCGGGGGTGGTAGGTGAGCAGTTCTTC. Translation gives CASSSHQLAGVVGEQFF. Filled out from reference TRBV13 and TRBJ2-1, the complete variable domain reads AAGVIQSPRHLIKEKRETATLKCYPIPRHDTVYWYQQGPGQDPQFLISFYEKMQSDKGSIPDRFSAQQFSDYHSELNMSSLELGDSALYFCASSSHQLAGVVGEQFFGPGTRLTVL.